This TCR beta chain originates from a study of chemoradiotherapy in HPV16-positive cancers. Study-level results: Functional assays defining HPV-specific T cells used only a couple of HPV16-positive patients. Better recurrence-free survival went with HPV-responsive T-cell expansion in HPV16-positive patients.

Germline assignment: CDR1 SGHRS and CDR2 YFSETQ. Trimming at V came to 0 bases and at J to 0 bases, leaving 1 base not matched to a gene. The CDR3 consists of 15 residues. Turning to this clone: What it binds is unknown.

Libraries were prepared by immunoSEQ multiplex PCR; TCRdb keeps only in-frame clonotypes and omits some of them. This table holds 36,000 or so clones, roughly 78% found once. Sample: blood, taken from a patient who underwent chemoradiotherapy. This receptor was obtained from a human donor with HPV-associated anogenital cancer. The chain combines TRBV5-1 with TRBJ2-3; 7 bases align to TRBD2. The CDR3 coding sequence is TGCGCCAGCAGCTTGGTTAGCGGGAGCACAGATACGCAGTATTTT. Residues: CASSLVSGSTDTQYF.